A selection of T cell receptor beta chains follows, all from one sample in a study of blood T cell repertoires in COVID-19. Profiling relied on immunoSEQ multiplex PCR, and the TCRdb table lists in-frame clones only, not all of them. Of some 62,000 clones in the sample, around 85% were seen once. Sequencing used peripheral blood. Receptors originate from a man aged 55-75 years with acute or convalescent COVID-19. CDR3s include the opening cysteine and the closing phenylalanine or tryptophan. Fields, in order: CDR3 protein, J gene, V gene.

CASRLIFLVGENEQFF TRBJ2-1 TRBV12-2
CASSPGGTGKQPQHF TRBJ1-5 TRBV7-2
CASSRGEYTGTIGDYNEQFF TRBJ2-1 TRBV10-2
CASSPPGQGVNEQFF TRBJ2-1 TRBV21-1
CASTGGGSNSPLHF TRBJ1-6 TRBV2
CASSFRQGSEKLFF TRBJ1-4 TRBV28
CASSLLAGGRDEQFF TRBJ2-1 TRBV14
CAIRRTGGAVSDEAFF TRBJ1-1 TRBV10-3
CATSDSAGGRGETQYF TRBJ2-5 TRBV24-1
CASSEGWTASGEKLFF TRBJ1-4 TRBV2